These 13 T cell receptor beta chains were sequenced from one sample in a study of early T cells in non-severe SARS-CoV-2 infection. TCRdb itself ran the 5' RACE reads through MiXCR, one entry per CDR3 protein. The table records about 60,000 distinct CDR3 sequences, approximately 8.3% of them present only once. The sequenced sample was whole blood. Source of these receptors: an adult who was a healthcare worker with PCR-confirmed SARS-CoV-2 infection or an uninfected control (not recorded which).

There are many counts of this clonotype. The J gene is TRBJ1-2, the V gene TRBV19, with a weak D call TRBD1 (5 bases). The V gene's germline CDR1 is LNHDA and CDR2 SQIVND (reference sequence). Between the trimmed V and J ends, which lost 5 bases and 2 bases, there was a span of 21 bases. The CDR3 length is 17 residues. The CDR3 sequence: CASSSPFDSAANYGYTF. CDR3 DNA: TGTGCCAGTAGTTCCCCTTTTGACAGTGCGGCGAACTATGGCTACACCTTC.

At least ten counts were recorded for this clonotype. This rearrangement joins TRBV28 to TRBJ1-2; 10 positions agree with TRBD1. CDR1 is MDHEN, CDR2 SYDVKM, per germline. V lost 8 bases to trimming and J lost 4 bases; unmatched junction nucleotides: 1. The CDR3 is 12 amino acids. CDR3 coding DNA: TGTGCCAGCGGGGACAGGGGCTATGGCTACACCTTC. It specifies CASGDRGYGYTF.

On this clonotype itself: This may be a read error: a much more frequent sequence differs by one nucleotide. V usage is TRBV5-6 and J usage is TRBJ2-3, with 13 bases aligning to TRBD2. The CDR3 loop spans 15 amino acids. Germline V gives CDR1 SGHDT, CDR2 YYEEEE. DNA for the CDR3: TGTGCCGGCAGCTTGGGACTAGCGGGAAGTCATACGCAGTATTTT. Its protein product is CAGSLGLAGSHTQYF.

This clonotype showed up just a few times. The rearrangement joins TRBV30 to TRBJ1-5; D is perhaps TRBD1 (6 bases). The CDR3 extends over 14 amino acids. Germline V gene data show CDR1 as GTSNPN and CDR2 as SVGIG (reference sequence). The V end lost 1 base, the J end lost 4 bases, and 11 bases lay between the germline ends. In DNA, the CDR3 is TGTGCCTGGAGTGGACTCAGGGGTAATCAGCCCCAGCATTTT. It translates to CAWSGLRGNQPQHF.

This clonotype was counted many times. The genes are TRBV6-2 or TRBV6-3 and TRBJ2-1; 7 bases fit TRBD2. V trimming: 1 base; J trimming: 2 bases; junction bases outside the gene matches: 5. Germline CDR1 reads MNHEY; CDR2 reads SVGEGT. The CDR3 length is 16 residues. The CDR3 DNA reads TGTGCCAGCAGTTACTTTCGGGGGAGGGCCTACAATGAGCAGTTCTTC. Its protein product is CASSYFRGRAYNEQFF.

The chain employs TRBV11-2 and TRBJ2-7; 8 positions match TRBD1. Unmatched junction bases numbered 5, after V lost 5 bases and J lost 5 bases. Germline CDR1 and CDR2: SGHAT and FQNNGV. The CDR3 totals 13 residues. In DNA, the CDR3 is TGTGCCAGCAGCCTGGGACAGGACCACGAGCAGTACTTC. It yields the protein CASSLGQDHEQYF.

The chain combines TRBV11-2 with TRBJ2-1, with 12 bases fitting TRBD2. Losses at the gene ends were 5 bases for V and 4 bases for J; bases not matched to a gene: 18. The CDR3 length is 20 residues. The V gene's germline CDR1 is SGHAT and CDR2 FQNNGV. The CDR3 nucleotides are TGTGCCAGCAGCCCAGGGTACCTAGCGGGAGGGCTCCCAGCTTACAATGAGCAGTTCTTC. Its translation is CASSPGYLAGGLPAYNEQFF.

In its sample, this clonotype was seen a few times. This chain connects TRBV6-1 to TRBJ2-5; maybe TRBD2 (6 bases). The CDR3 runs to 15 residues. Germline V lookup: CDR1 MNHNS, CDR2 SASEGT. Trimming shortened V by 5 bases and J by 5 bases, and 18 bases separated the two germline ends. In DNA form, the CDR3 reads TGTGCCAGCAGTCAGGACCGGGACTTCGGGGAGACCCAGTACTTC. Translation gives CASSQDRDFGETQYF.

In its sample, this clonotype was seen a few times. The chain recombines TRBV19 with TRBJ2-3; TRBD2 aligns across 12 bases. The CDR3 loop spans 17 amino acids. Losses at the gene ends were 5 bases for V and 0 bases for J; bases not matched to a gene: 6. Per germline, CDR1 LNHDA and CDR2 SQIVND (reference sequence). The CDR3 DNA is TGTGCCAGTAGTCCGACTAGCGGGAGATCTAGCACAGATACGCAGTATTTT. This translates into CASSPTSGRSSTDTQYF.

This clonotype was seen more than once but under ten times. V and J are TRBV5-4 and TRBJ2-3; 8 bases are a match to TRBD2. V dropped 0 bases and J dropped 4; count of bases not matched to a gene: 7. The CDR3 is 16 amino acids. Germline assignment: CDR1 SGHNT and CDR2 YYREEE (reference sequence). The CDR3 loop reads CASSLASGGFADTQYF. CDR3 in DNA: TGTGCCAGCAGCTTGGCCTCGGGAGGGTTCGCAGATACGCAGTATTTT.

In this sample, this clonotype turned up a few times. The rearrangement joins TRBV27 to TRBJ1-4; D may be TRBD1 (5 bases). V lost 4 bases and J 4 bases, leaving 13 bases between the germline ends. CDR1 and CDR2 (germline): MNHEY, SMNVEV (reference sequence). This CDR3 has 15 amino acids. The CDR3, as DNA: TGTGCCAGCAGTTCACAGACAGCGATTAATGAAAAACTGTTTTTT. It yields the protein CASSSQTAINEKLFF.

This chain joins TRBV6-6 and TRBJ2-5; unclear D gene. Germline CDR1 reads MNHNY; CDR2 reads SVGAGI (reference sequence). There are 11 residues in the CDR3. Trimming removed 7 bases from V and 0 bases from J, with 3 bases in between. In nucleotides, the CDR3 is TGTGCCAGCACGTACCAAGAGACCCAGTACTTC. Its protein product is CASTYQETQYF.

The gene calls are TRBV7-2 and TRBJ2-1; tentatively, D is TRBD1 or TRBD2 (5 bases each). The CDR3 covers 13 residues. Trimming removed 5 bases at V and 6 bases at J, with 11 bases between. From germline, CDR1 is SGHTA and CDR2 FQGNSA. CDR3 residues: CASSRPGTNEQFF. In nucleotides, the CDR3 is TGTGCCAGCAGCCGGCCAGGGACCAATGAGCAGTTCTTC.